This T cell receptor beta chain appears in the sequencing data of a study of blood T cell repertoires in COVID-19. For the study at large: Spain, Italy and the United States supplied samples that represented acute and convalescent COVID-19.

As processed by the authors: Amplification of reference gene primers provided the estimated nucleated cell counts. Produced via immunoSEQ multiplex PCR; TCRdb's table is partial and in-frame only. That table furnishes V, J and clone size, whereas the DNA furnished D and trimming. The table has roughly 320,000 clones, approximately 91% seen once. Deletions cut 2 bases from V and 9 bases from J, with 15 bases between. Germline CDR1 SGHRS, CDR2 YFSETQ. The CDR3 covers 14 residues. Before they entered the study, exposed participants had met a COVID-19 case within 2 weeks. This sequence joins TRBV5-1 and TRBJ2-1, with D tentatively TRBD2 (7 bases). This sequence originates from a woman in her twenties or thirties who had been exposed to COVID-19. Specimen: PBMCs or T cells enriched from blood (not recorded which). The CDR3 DNA is TGCGCCAGCAGCTTTGCGGGGGCCTCTGTTGAGCAGTTCTTC. It codes for CASSFAGASVEQFF. Filled out from reference TRBV5-1 and TRBJ2-1, the complete variable domain reads KAGVTQTPRYLIKTRGQQVTLSCSPISGHRSVSWYQQTPGQGLQFLFEYFSETQRNKGNFPGRFSGRQFSNSRSEMNVSTLELGDSALYLCASSFAGASVEQFFGPGTRLTVL.